These 3 T cell receptor beta chains came from one sample sequenced in a study of CD8 T cells in Susac syndrome. RNA in amounts of 0.5 to 1 ug was reverse transcribed with random hexamers. TCRdb called the immunoSEQ multiplex PCR reads again in MiXCR, with one record for every CDR3 protein. The profile shows a few hundred thousand distinct CDR3 sequences, around 83% of them singletons. The sample consisted of CD8+ T cells from PBMCs. The source of these receptors is a human donor with multiple sclerosis.

The chain recombines TRBV7-9 with TRBJ2-7, with D perhaps given as TRBD1 or TRBD2 (5 bases each). Between the trimmed V and J ends, which lost 1 base and 5 bases, there was a span of 12 bases. The CDR3 is made up of 14 amino acids. Germline-derived CDR1 and CDR2 are SEHNR and FQNEAQ (reference sequence). In nucleotides, the CDR3 is TGTGCCAGCAGCTTAGTGGCAGGGAGCAACGAGCAGTACTTC. This codes for CASSLVAGSNEQYF.

The gene calls are TRBV30 and TRBJ2-1; D gene uncertain. Germline V gene data show CDR1 as GTSNPN and CDR2 as SVGIG (reference sequence). The CDR3 spans 14 residues. V was pared by 2 bases and J by 6 bases, with 14 bases between. The CDR3 region is CAWSLLSLSNEQFF. In DNA form, the CDR3 reads TGTGCCTGGAGTTTACTTTCTTTATCCAATGAGCAGTTCTTC.

This CDR3 is CASSPGKYEQYF. The DNA for the CDR3 is TGTGCCAGCAGTCCGGGGAAATACGAGCAGTACTTC. This sequence joins TRBV9 and TRBJ2-7; D might be TRBD2 (5 bases). Trimming cost V 5 bases and J 4 bases, with 10 bases left between them. The length of the CDR3 is 12 residues. Germline CDR1 and CDR2: SGDLS and YYNGEE.